This TCR beta chain is drawn from a study of cytomegalovirus exposure and HLA in healthy donors. It was healthy bone marrow donors who served as donors. Amplification used 60 Vbeta primers and 13 Jbeta primers. Using immunoSEQ multiplex PCR, the repertoire was profiled, and TCRdb retains in-frame clones only, with some absent. Of approximately 150,000 clones listed, less than 85% were seen once; the top ten hold 6.3%. This TCR was sampled from a man in his fifties or sixties in good health and CMV-seropositive. What was sequenced was PBMCs.

The CDR3 here is CASRVEANYGYTF. The CDR3, as DNA: TGTGCCAGCAGGGTAGAAGCTAACTATGGCTACACCTTC. The J gene is TRBJ1-2, the V gene TRBV6-6; D is uncertain. Deletions cut 6 bases from V and 0 bases from J, with 8 bases between. Germline V gives CDR1 MNHNY, CDR2 SVGAGI (reference sequence). CDR3 length equals 13 residues.